These 6 T cell receptor beta chains were sequenced from one sample in a study of a mutant IDH1 vaccine in newly diagnosed glioma. Using immunoSEQ multiplex PCR, the repertoire was profiled, and TCRdb retains in-frame clones only, with some absent. The profile shows approximately 81,000 clones, around 85% of them singletons. The antigens of these receptors remain unknown. Time point specified: week 23, last vaccination. With topical imiquimod, each dose of the vaccine consisted of 300 ug of mutant IDH1 20-mer peptide. The material was PBMCs, obtained from a glioma patient whose treatment included an IDH1 peptide vaccine. The receptors were sampled from a man aged 25-40 years with glioma. Some clones in this sample may be carry-over from other donors' samples.

The gene calls are TRBV21-1 and TRBJ2-7; TRBD1 is the table's D call, not checked against the DNA. TRBV21-1 is shown as a pseudogene. CDR3 length: 18 residues. The CDR3 DNA reads as TGTGCCAGCAGCAGGCCATCCCTCTCCGGGCCAGGGGCCTACGAGCAGTACTTC. It translates to CASSRPSLSGPGAYEQYF.

The chain carries TRBV2 and TRBJ1-4; D remains unclear. The CDR3 sequence is 13 residues long. Germline CDR1 is SNHLY and CDR2 is FYNNEI. V was pared by 6 bases and J by 4 bases, with 9 bases between. CDR3 loop: CASRRGVNEKLFF. The CDR3 DNA is TGTGCCAGCAGGCGGGGAGTTAATGAAAAACTGTTTTTT.

This sequence joins TRBV6-5 and TRBJ2-7; 8 bases map to TRBD1. The CDR3 contains 15 residues. Germline loops: CDR1 MNHEY, CDR2 SVGAGI. Trimming removed 5 bases from V and 4 bases from J; junction bases left unmatched: 10. The CDR3 region has the DNA TGTGCCAGCAGTCCTTATCCGGGACAGGAGTACGAGCAGTACTTC. It encodes CASSPYPGQEYEQYF.

The gene calls are TRBV5-4 and TRBJ2-2, with TRBD2 identical over 9 bases. This CDR3 has 15 residues. V lost 5 bases and J lost 4; bases outside the gene matches: 6. Germline values: CDR1 SGHNT, CDR2 YYREEE (reference sequence). For the CDR3, the DNA is TGTGCCAGCAGACCCCGGCGGGGGGGCACCGGGGAGCTGTTTTTT. Encoded protein: CASRPRRGGTGELFF.

The chain links TRBV28 to TRBJ2-7, with D maybe TRBD2 (5 bases). The CDR3 has 15 residues. V lost 8 bases, J lost 4 bases, and 21 bases lay in between. Germline V CDR1 and CDR2: MDHEN, SYDVKM. The CDR3 sequence is CASLSPGIGLYEQYF. The CDR3 DNA follows: TGTGCCAGCCTATCGCCGGGAATAGGGTTATACGAGCAGTACTTC.

The chain is built from TRBV5-4 and TRBJ2-3; D remains unclear. This CDR3 is built from 13 residues. From germline, CDR1 is SGHNT and CDR2 YYREEE (reference sequence). The germline V and J ends were trimmed by 3 bases and 0 bases, with 5 bases remaining between them. CDR3 DNA sequence: TGTGCCAGCAGCTATACAAGCACAGATACGCAGTATTTT. It codes for CASSYTSTDTQYF. Using reference TRBV5-4 and TRBJ2-3 for the parts outside the CDR3, the full variable domain is ETGVTQSPTHLIKTRGQQVTLRCSSQSGHNTVSWYQQALGQGPQFIFQYYREEENGRGNFPPRFSGLQFPNYSSELNVNALELDDSALYLCASSYTSTDTQYFGPGTRLTVL.